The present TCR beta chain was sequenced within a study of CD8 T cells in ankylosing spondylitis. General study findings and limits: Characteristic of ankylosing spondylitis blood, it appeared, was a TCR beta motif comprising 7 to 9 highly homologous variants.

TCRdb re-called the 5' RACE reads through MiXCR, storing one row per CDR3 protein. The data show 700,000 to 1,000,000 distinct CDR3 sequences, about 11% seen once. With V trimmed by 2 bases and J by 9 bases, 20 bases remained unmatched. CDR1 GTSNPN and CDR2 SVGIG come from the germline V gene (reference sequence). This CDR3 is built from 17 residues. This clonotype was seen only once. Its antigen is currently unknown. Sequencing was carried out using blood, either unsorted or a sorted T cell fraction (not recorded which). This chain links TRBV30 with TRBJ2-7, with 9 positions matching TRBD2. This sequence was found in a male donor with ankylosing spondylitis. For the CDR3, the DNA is TGTGCCTGGAGTCTCCGACAGTCTAGCGGGATCTTACGAGGGCAGTACTTC. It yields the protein CAWSLRQSSGILRGQYF.